These T cell receptor beta chains were read from a single sample in a study of shared clonotypes between healthy human individuals. Clones were sequenced by immunoSEQ multiplex PCR, and TCRdb holds only the in-frame ones, with some missing. Found here are approximately 640,000 clones, less than 95% of them singletons; the top ten hold 34%. Sequencing was carried out using memory CD8+ T cells from PBMCs. These receptors were obtained from a man younger than 35 in good health. Some clones in this sample may be carry-over from other donors' samples. Each CDR3 is given with its conserved first and last residue. The D gene is left open where the match is weak. The listing skips clone size in some rows; elsewhere it reads once, few, many or a size class.

d_call	clone_size	v_call	j_call	cdr3_aa	cdr3_nt
-	-	TRBV7-8	TRBJ1-6	CASSLRGPLPNSPLHF	TGTGCCAGCAGCTTACGGGGTCCCCTACCGAATTCACCCCTCCACTTT
-	-	TRBV7-9	TRBJ2-7	CASSNGPYEQYF	TGTGCCAGCAGCAACGGTCCCTACGAGCAGTACTTC
-	-	TRBV7-9	TRBJ2-2	CASLKGGLTGELFF	TGTGCCAGTCTTAAGGGGGGATTGACCGGGGAGCTGTTTTTT
-	-	TRBV6-1	TRBJ2-3	CASSELGWGDTQYF	TGTGCCAGCAGTGAACTGGGGTGGGGAGATACGCAGTATTTT
-	-	TRBV7-7	TRBJ2-5	CASSLRAEETQYF	TGTGCCAGCAGCTTACGGGCCGAAGAGACCCAGTACTTC
-	-	TRBV4-1	TRBJ1-1	CASSQDPEGPLDGEAFF	TGCGCCAGCAGCCAAGATCCAGAGGGGCCGCTTGATGGTGAAGCTTTCTTT
TRBD1	-	TRBV9	TRBJ2-7	CASSPRTGRSSYEQYF	TGTGCCAGCAGCCCCCGGACAGGGAGGAGCTCCTACGAGCAGTACTTC
-	once	TRBV7-9	TRBJ1-1	CASSFTGNTEAFF	TGTGCCAGCAGCTTTACGGGGAACACTGAAGCTTTCTTT
-	once	TRBV27	TRBJ2-7	CASSVINTYEQYF	TGTGCCAGCAGTGTGATCAATACCTACGAGCAGTACTTC
TRBD1	few	TRBV6-5	TRBJ1-2	CASSDRPYGYTF	TGTGCCAGCTCGGACAGGCCCTATGGCTACACCTTC